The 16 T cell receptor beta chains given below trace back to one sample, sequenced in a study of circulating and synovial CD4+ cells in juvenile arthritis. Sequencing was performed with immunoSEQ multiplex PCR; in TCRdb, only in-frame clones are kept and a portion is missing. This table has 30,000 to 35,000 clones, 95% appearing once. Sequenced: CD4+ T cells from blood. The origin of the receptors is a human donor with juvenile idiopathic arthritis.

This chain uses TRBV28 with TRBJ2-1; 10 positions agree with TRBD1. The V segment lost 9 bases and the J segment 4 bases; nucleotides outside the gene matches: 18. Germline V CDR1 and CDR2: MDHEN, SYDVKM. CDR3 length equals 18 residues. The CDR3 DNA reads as TGTGCCAGTTTACTCAGACAGGGGGCCGCCGTAGAGTACAATGAGCAGTTCTTC. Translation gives CASLLRQGAAVEYNEQFF.

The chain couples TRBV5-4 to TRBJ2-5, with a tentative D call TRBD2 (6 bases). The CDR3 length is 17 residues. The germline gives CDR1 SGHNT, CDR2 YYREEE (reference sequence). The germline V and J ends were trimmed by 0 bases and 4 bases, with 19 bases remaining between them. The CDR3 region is CASSLGVASGVGETQYF. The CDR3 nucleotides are TGTGCCAGCAGCTTGGGAGTAGCGTCGGGGGTAGGAGAGACCCAGTACTTC.

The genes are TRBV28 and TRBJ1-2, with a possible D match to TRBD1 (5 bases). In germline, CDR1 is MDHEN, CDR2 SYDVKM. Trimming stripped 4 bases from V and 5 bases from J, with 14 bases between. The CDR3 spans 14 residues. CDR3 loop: CASSSSQGWYGYTF. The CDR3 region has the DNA TGTGCCAGCAGTTCGTCCCAGGGTTGGTATGGCTACACCTTC.

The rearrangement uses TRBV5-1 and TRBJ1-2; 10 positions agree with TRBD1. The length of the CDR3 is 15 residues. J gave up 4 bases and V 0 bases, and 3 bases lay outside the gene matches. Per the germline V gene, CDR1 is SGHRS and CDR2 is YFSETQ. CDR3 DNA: TGCGCCAGCAGCTTGGGACAGGGGGCCGGCTATGGCTACACCTTC. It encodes CASSLGQGAGYGYTF.

CDR3 residues: CASSFAGRDGYTF. DNA for the CDR3: TGCGCCAGCAGCTTTGCGGGGAGGGACGGCTACACCTTC. This chain connects TRBV5-1 to TRBJ1-2; D is perhaps TRBD1 (5 bases). The CDR3 spans 13 residues. The V end lost 2 bases, the J end lost 8 bases, and 13 bases lay between the germline ends. Germline lookup yields CDR1 SGHRS and CDR2 YFSETQ.

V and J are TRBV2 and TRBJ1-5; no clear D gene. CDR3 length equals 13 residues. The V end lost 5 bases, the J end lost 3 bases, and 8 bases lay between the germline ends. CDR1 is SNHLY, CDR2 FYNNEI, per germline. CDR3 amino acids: CASSPEINQPQHF. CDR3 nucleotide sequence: TGTGCCAGCAGTCCAGAAATCAATCAGCCCCAGCATTTT.

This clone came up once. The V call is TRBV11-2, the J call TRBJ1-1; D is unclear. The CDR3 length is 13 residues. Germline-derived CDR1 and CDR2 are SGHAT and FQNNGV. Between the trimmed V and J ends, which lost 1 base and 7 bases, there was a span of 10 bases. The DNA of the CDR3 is TGTGCCAGCAGCTTAGCCTACCGGGTTGAAGCTTTCTTT. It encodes CASSLAYRVEAFF. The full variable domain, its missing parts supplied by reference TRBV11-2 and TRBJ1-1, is EAGVAQSPRYKIIEKRQSVAFWCNPISGHATLYWYQQILGQGPKLLIQFQNNGVVDDSQLPKDRFSAERLKGVDSTLKIQPAKLEDSAVYLCASSLAYRVEAFFGQGTRLTVV.

The CDR3 DNA sequence: TGCGCCAGCAGCTCTGGACAGGGTGGCAAGGAGCAGTACTTC. It encodes CASSSGQGGKEQYF. V usage is TRBV5-1 and J usage is TRBJ2-7, with 8 positions matching TRBD1. Germline V gives CDR1 SGHRS, CDR2 YFSETQ. V trimming: 3 bases; J trimming: 7 bases; junction bases outside the gene matches: 9. The CDR3 runs 14 residues.

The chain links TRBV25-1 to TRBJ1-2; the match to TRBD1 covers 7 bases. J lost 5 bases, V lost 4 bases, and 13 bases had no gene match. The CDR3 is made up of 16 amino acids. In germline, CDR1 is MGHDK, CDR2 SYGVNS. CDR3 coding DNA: TGTGCCAGCAGTGCGACAGGGCGACTAGTGGGGTATGGCTACACCTTC. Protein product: CASSATGRLVGYGYTF.

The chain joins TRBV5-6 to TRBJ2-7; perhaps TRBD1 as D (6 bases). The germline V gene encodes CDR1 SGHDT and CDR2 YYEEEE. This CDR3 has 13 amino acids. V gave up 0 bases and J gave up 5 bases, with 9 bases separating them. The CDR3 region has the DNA TGTGCCAGCAGCTTGGTGGGGGCGAACGAGCAGTACTTC. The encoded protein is CASSLVGANEQYF.

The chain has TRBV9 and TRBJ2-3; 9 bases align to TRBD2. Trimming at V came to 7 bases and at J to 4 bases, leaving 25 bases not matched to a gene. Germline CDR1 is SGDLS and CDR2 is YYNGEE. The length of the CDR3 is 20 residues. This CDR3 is CASPGWIATTASGAPDTQYF. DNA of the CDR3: TGTGCCAGCCCGGGGTGGATAGCGACTACGGCTAGCGGGGCGCCAGATACGCAGTATTTT.

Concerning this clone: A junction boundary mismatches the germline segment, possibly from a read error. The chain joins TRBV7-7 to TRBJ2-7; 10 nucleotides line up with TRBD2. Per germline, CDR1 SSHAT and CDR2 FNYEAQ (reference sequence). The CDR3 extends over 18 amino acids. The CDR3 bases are TGTGCTAGCAGTCCGACACGCTGGGGACTAGCGATTCTCTACGAGCAGTACTTC. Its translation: CASSPTRWGLAILYEQYF.

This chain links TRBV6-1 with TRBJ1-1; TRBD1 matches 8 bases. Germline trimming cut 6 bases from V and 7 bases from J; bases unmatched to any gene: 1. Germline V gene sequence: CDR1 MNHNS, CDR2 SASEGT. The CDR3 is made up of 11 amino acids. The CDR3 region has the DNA TGTGCCAGCAGACAGGGGGTTGAAGCTTTCTTT. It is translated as CASRQGVEAFF.

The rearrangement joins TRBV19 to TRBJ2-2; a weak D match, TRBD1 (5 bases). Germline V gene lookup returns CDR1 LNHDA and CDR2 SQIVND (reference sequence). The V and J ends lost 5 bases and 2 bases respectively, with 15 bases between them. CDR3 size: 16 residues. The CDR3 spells CASSPRQDTNTGELFF. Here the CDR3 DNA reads TGTGCCAGTAGTCCTCGCCAGGACACTAACACCGGGGAGCTGTTTTTT. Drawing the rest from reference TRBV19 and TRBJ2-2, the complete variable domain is DGGITQSPKYLFRKEGQNVTLSCEQNLNHDAMYWYRQDPGQGLRLIYYSQIVNDFQKGDIAEGYSVSREKKESFPLTVTSAQKNPTAFYLCASSPRQDTNTGELFFGEGSRLTVL.

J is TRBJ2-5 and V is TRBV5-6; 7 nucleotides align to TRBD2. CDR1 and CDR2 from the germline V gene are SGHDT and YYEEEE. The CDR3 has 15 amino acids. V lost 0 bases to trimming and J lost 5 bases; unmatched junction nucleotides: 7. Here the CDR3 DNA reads TGTGCCAGCAGCTTGGCCGGGGGGTCCCGGGAGACCCAGTACTTC. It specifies CASSLAGGSRETQYF.

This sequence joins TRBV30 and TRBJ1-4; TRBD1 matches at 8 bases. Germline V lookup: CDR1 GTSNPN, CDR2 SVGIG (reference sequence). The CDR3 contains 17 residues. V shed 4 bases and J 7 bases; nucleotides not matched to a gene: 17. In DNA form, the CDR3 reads TGTGCCTGGAACCAACAGGGGGGACGGGGGTTACGTGAAAAACTGTTTTTT. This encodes CAWNQQGGRGLREKLFF.